Presented here are 7 T cell receptor beta chains from one specimen sequenced in a study of blood T cell repertoires in COVID-19. Repertoires were generated with immunoSEQ multiplex PCR, while TCRdb's copy carries only in-frame clones and drops some. The profile shows 310,000 or so clones, over 75% of them singletons. The sample consisted of peripheral blood. These receptor sequences come from a woman in her 50s with active or convalescent COVID-19.

This clone was counted a few times. The chain uses TRBV5-1 and TRBJ1-1, with D unclear. The ends were cut back, 0 bases at V and 3 bases at J, with 9 bases in the middle. CDR3 size: 14 residues. The germline CDR1 and CDR2 sequences are SGHRS and YFSETQ. The CDR3 here is CASSLGTEHTEAFF. The DNA for the CDR3 is TGCGCCAGCAGCTTGGGAACAGAGCACACTGAAGCTTTCTTT.

The gene calls are TRBV6-5 and TRBJ2-7, with D perhaps TRBD1 (5 bases). CDR3 size: 14 residues. Germline lookup yields CDR1 MNHEY and CDR2 SVGAGI. V was trimmed by 5 bases and J by 0 bases, leaving 11 bases between them. CDR3 amino acids: CASSPTRGSYEQYF. DNA of the CDR3: TGTGCCAGCAGTCCCACAAGGGGCTCCTACGAGCAGTACTTC.

The chain uses TRBV7-9 and TRBJ2-3, with D possibly matching TRBD2 (5 bases). CDR1 SEHNR and CDR2 FQNEAQ come from the germline V gene (reference sequence). The CDR3 length is 12 residues. The V end lost 7 bases, the J end lost 1 base, and 6 bases lay between the germline ends. The CDR3 DNA reads as TGTGCCAGCACTAGCCGCACAGATACGCAGTATTTT. Translating gives CASTSRTDTQYF.

This chain connects TRBV9 to TRBJ1-1, with 9 bases fitting TRBD1. CDR3 length equals 17 residues. Germline V CDR1 and CDR2: SGDLS, YYNGEE. With 4 bases clipped from V and 1 base from J, the junction kept 11 bases outside the gene matches. This chain's CDR3 is CASSPQQGAGTNTEAFF. CDR3 DNA: TGTGCCAGCAGCCCACAACAGGGGGCAGGTACGAACACTGAAGCTTTCTTT.

The chain links TRBV9 to TRBJ2-7; the D gene is possibly TRBD1 (5 bases). V gave up 0 bases and J gave up 7 bases, with 17 bases separating them. Germline V gives CDR1 SGDLS, CDR2 YYNGEE. This CDR3 region has 15 residues. The CDR3 DNA sequence: TGTGCCAGCAGCGTAGGCTCAGGGTCTCCTAAAGAGCAGTACTTC. Its translation is CASSVGSGSPKEQYF.

The rearrangement uses TRBV7-9 and TRBJ1-4; 10 nucleotides line up with TRBD1. Germline trimming cut 5 bases from V and 3 bases from J; bases unmatched to any gene: 3. The CDR3 length is 15 residues. Germline V CDR1 and CDR2: SEHNR, FQNEAQ (reference sequence). CDR3 amino acids: CASSPGQGANEKLFF. DNA for the CDR3: TGTGCCAGCAGCCCCGGACAGGGGGCTAATGAAAAACTGTTTTTT. Combining the CDR3 with reference TRBV7-9 and TRBJ1-4 gives the whole variable domain DTGVSQNPRHKITKRGQNVTFRCDPISEHNRLYWYRQTLGQGPEFLTYFQNEAQLEKSRLLSDRFSAERPKGSFSTLEIQRTEQGDSAMYLCASSPGQGANEKLFFGSGTQLSVL.

The chain links TRBV2 to TRBJ2-7; TRBD2 might be the D (7 bases). Germline V CDR1 and CDR2: SNHLY, FYNNEI. V was cut by 7 bases and J by 5 bases, with 15 bases left in between. This CDR3 region has 13 residues. CDR3 in amino acids: CASTRKGGDEQYF. The CDR3 DNA reads TGTGCCAGCACTCGGAAGGGGGGGGACGAGCAGTACTTC.